This T cell receptor (beta chain) comes out of a study of T cell repertoires in cytomegalovirus infection. Study summary: Through public TCR beta signatures, both CMV infection and matching HLA type were indicated.

TCRdb processed the reads anew with MiXCR; each CDR3 protein has one entry. Here the sample spans about 300,000 distinct CDR3 sequences, approximately 8.9% being singletons. V lost 3 bases and J lost 6, with 24 bases in between. This CDR3 has 16 amino acids. The germline V gene encodes CDR1 SQVTM and CDR2 ANQGSEA. This clonotype was seen at least ten times. The rearrangement uses TRBV29-1 and TRBJ2-7; D is possibly TRBD2 (10 bases). Sequenced sample: PBMCs. The sequence derives from a human donor in good health (CMV status not recorded). Some clones in this sample may be carry-over from other donors' samples. CDR3 protein: CSVEPTGGAGGPEQYF. The CDR3 DNA sequence: TGCAGCGTTGAGCCGACAGGGGGAGCGGGGGGGCCCGAGCAGTACTTC.